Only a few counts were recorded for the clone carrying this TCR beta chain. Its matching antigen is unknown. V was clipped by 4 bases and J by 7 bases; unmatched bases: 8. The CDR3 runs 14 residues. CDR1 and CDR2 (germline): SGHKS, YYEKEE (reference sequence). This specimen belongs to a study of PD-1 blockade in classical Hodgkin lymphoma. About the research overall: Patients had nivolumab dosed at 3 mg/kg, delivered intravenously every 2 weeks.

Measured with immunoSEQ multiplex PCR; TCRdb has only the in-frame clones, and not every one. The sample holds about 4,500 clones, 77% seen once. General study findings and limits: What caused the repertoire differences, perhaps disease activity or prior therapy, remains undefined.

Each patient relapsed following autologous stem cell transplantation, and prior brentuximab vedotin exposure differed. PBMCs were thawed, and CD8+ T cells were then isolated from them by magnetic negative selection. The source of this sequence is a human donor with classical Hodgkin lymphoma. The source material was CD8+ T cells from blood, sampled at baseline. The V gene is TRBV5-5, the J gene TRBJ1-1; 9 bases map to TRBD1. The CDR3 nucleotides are TGTGCCAGCAGCGCAACAGGGGGCCGGGATGAAGCTTTCTTT. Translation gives CASSATGGRDEAFF.